This TCR beta chain was documented in a study of vaccination and CD4 T cells after COVID-19. The V gene's germline CDR1 is MDHEN and CDR2 SYDVKM. This CDR3 comprises 18 residues. With 5 bases clipped from V and 5 bases from J, the junction kept 14 bases outside the gene matches. Time point given: late sampling 161 to 241 days after vaccination in three convalescent patients. MiXCR, run by TCRdb on the PCR reads, gives a single entry per CDR3 protein. The sample comprises approximately 40,000 distinct CDR3 sequences, around 35% of which are singletons, and approximately 6.3% rests with the top ten. Here the sequenced sample was CD4+ T cells from blood, taken about 7 months after SARS-CoV-2 vaccination. V usage is TRBV28 and J usage is TRBJ2-6; 8 bases are a match to TRBD1. This clonotype was obtained from a human donor who had recovered from COVID-19. CDR3 region: CASSNGQGSKSRANVLTF. The CDR3 DNA reads as TGTGCCAGCAGTAACGGACAGGGTTCGAAAAGTCGGGCCAACGTCCTGACTTTC.